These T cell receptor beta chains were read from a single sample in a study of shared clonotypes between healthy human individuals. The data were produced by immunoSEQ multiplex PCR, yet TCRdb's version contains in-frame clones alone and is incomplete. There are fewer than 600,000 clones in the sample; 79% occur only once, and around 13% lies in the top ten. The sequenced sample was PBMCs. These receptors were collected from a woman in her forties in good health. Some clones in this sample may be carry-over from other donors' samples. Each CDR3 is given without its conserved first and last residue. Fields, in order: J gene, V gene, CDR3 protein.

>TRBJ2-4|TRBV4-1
ASSPGQNKNIQY
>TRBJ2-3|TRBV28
ASSVASGAGTDTQY
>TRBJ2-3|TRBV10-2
ASRWEAGLNPDTQY
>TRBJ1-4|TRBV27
ASSPHTMKEKLF
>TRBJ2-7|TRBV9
ASSVLGQGYEQY
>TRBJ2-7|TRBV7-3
ASSLGLAGPYEQY
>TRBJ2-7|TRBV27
ASSLLTGSSYEQY
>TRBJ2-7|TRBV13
ASSVRTDNLYEQY
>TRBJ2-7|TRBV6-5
ASRLQGAYEQY
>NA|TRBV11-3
ASSPQGGLYEQY
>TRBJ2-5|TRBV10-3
AISVYAQETQY
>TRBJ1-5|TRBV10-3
AIKREPNQPQH
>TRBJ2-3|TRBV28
ASTGVPTDTQY
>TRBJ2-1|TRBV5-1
ASSLDPEGYEQF
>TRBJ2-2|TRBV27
ASSLWLAGGGTGELF
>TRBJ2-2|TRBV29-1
SVERGQNTGELF
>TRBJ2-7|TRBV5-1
ASSPGTSGGLSYEQY
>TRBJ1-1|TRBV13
ASDGRGEAF
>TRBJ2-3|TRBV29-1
SVTQGDTQY
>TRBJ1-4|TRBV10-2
ASSEGAGRLF
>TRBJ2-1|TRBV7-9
ASEGLVGNEQF
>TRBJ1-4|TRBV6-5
ASSYSMGGEKLF
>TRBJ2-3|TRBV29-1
SVASTDTQY
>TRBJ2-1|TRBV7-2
ASSLTGSYNEQF
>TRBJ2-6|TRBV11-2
ASSSGLDGGANVLT
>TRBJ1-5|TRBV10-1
ASLGQGHQPQH
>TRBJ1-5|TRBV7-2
ASSPVDDRPQH
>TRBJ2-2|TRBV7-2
ASSLGAPTNTGELF
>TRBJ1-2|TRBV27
ASSSPGQGSRYT
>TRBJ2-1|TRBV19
ASSIGQGIRNEQF
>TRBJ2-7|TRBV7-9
ASSYSAGASYEQY
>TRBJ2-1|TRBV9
ASSVAGLAGGNNEQF
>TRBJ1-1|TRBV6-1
ASSELSGGGTEAF
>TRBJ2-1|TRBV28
ASSSQRLAGEFEQF
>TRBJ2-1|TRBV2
ASTTPGTSWYEQF
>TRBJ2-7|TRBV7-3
ASSPTGGEEQY
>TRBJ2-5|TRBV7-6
ASSSPLPGQQETQY
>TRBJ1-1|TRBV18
ASSPWDTNTEAF
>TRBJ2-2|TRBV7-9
ASSLGAAGVGANTGELF
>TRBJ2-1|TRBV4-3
ASSQVFRISSYNEQF
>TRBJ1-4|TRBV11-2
ASSLYGGPVEKLF
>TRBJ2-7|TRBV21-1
ASSKALAAADSYEQY
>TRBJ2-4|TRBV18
ASSPPGALAKNIQY
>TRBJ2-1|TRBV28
ASRASGPNEQF
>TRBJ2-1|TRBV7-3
ASSPRTSASYNEQF